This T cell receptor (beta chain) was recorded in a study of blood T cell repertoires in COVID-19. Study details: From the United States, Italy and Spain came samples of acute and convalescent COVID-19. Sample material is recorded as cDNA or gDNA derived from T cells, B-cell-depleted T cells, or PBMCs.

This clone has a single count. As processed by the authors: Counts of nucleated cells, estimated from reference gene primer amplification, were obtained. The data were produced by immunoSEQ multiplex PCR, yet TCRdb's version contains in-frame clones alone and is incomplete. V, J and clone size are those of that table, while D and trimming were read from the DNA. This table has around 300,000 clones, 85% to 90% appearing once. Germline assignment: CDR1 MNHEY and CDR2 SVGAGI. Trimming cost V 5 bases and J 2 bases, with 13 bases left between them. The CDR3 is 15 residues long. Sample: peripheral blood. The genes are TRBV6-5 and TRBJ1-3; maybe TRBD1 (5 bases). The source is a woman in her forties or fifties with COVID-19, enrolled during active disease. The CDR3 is CASSPRWGTGNTIYF. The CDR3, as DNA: TGTGCCAGCAGTCCCCGTTGGGGCACTGGAAACACCATATATTTT.